This T cell receptor (beta chain) was recorded in a study of spatial heterogeneity in lung cancer. Across the whole study: Detection of beta-chain sequences consistently exceeded that of alpha-chain sequences. Study-wide findings and caveats: At tumor resection, ubiquitous expanded TCRs were detected in blood more often than later.

V dropped 8 bases and J dropped 4 bases, with 14 bases sitting between them. The CDR3 extends over 13 amino acids. The sample holds many counts of this clonotype. Its antigen is undetermined. Regarding time point: sample taken at primary tumor resection. From tumor, nontumor lung or frozen PBMC, whole RNA was taken unsorted for sequencing. TCR cDNA molecules each carried a unique molecular identifier. One entry per CDR3 protein results from TCRdb running MiXCR on the 5' RACE reads. The sample shows about 25,000 distinct CDR3 sequences, over 6% of them seen only once. This material consisted of PBMCs, taken at surgery. The TCR comes from a male donor with early-stage non-small cell lung cancer. The V gene is TRBV12-3 or TRBV12-4, the J gene TRBJ2-5; D possibly uses TRBD1 or TRBD2 (5 bases each). The CDR3 here is CASGTLGGETQYF. The DNA for the CDR3 is TGTGCCAGCGGGACCCTAGGAGGAGAGACCCAGTACTTC.